This entry lists 11 T cell receptor beta chains sequenced from one sample in a study of monozygotic twins with inflammatory bowel disease. TCRdb reprocessed the 5' RACE reads and keeps a single row for each CDR3 protein, giving no DNA. This sample's clone table lists about 85,000 distinct CDR3 sequences. What was sequenced was blood. The receptors come from a human donor with ulcerative colitis or Crohn's disease, or a healthy co-twin of an affected twin (not recorded which).

This sequence joins TRBV11-2 and TRBJ2-7; TCRdb gives TRBD2 as the D gene, but with no DNA this cannot be confirmed. Germline assignment: CDR1 SGHAT and CDR2 FQNNGV. The CDR3 totals 17 residues. CDR3 amino acids: CASSQTSGGTKRYEQYF.

The CDR3: CASSQDPLGRDISYGYTF. The chain joins TRBV3-1 to TRBJ1-2; TCRdb indicates TRBD1, and absent DNA this call remains unverified. Per germline, CDR1 LGHDT and CDR2 YNNKEL (reference sequence). The CDR3 is 18 amino acids.

V is TRBV10-3 and J is TRBJ1-4; TCRdb lists TRBD1, though no DNA is available to test this call. CDR1 and CDR2 (germline): ENHRY, SYGVKD. The CDR3 has 12 amino acids. This CDR3 reads CAIGGGREKLFF.

The chain uses TRBV12-3 or TRBV12-4 and TRBJ2-2. The CDR3 contains 20 residues. The CDR3 region is CASQLRYWMTFDTNTGELFF.

V gene TRBV12-3 or TRBV12-4 combines with J gene TRBJ2-3; the D gene TCRdb calls, TRBD1, cannot be checked with no DNA. The CDR3 is made up of 14 amino acids. CDR3 sequence reads: CASRKGQSTDTQYF.

The rearrangement links TRBV5-1 to TRBJ2-3; the TRBD1 assignment by TCRdb is unverifiable without DNA. The CDR3 is 15 amino acids. Germline CDR1 and CDR2: SGHRS and YFSETQ. CDR3 residues: CASSLGQLSTDTQYF.

V gene TRBV12-3 or TRBV12-4 combines with J gene TRBJ2-3. This CDR3 region has 15 residues. The CDR3: CASSLLGSSTDTQYF.

The gene calls are TRBV15 and TRBJ1-5. The CDR3 length is 14 residues. Germline V gene lookup returns CDR1 LNHNV and CDR2 YYDKDF (reference sequence). The CDR3 sequence is CATSRVGVYQPQHF.

The chain carries TRBV5-1 and TRBJ2-7; the TCRdb D gene call, TRBD1, has no DNA to confirm it. The CDR3 is made up of 14 amino acids. Germline V gives CDR1 SGHRS, CDR2 YFSETQ. CDR3 residues: CASSFIGGYYEQYF.

The chain combines TRBV6-5 with TRBJ2-7; lacking DNA, the TRBD2 call made by TCRdb goes unchecked. Germline CDR1 reads MNHEY; CDR2 reads SVGAGI. The CDR3 spans 15 residues. The CDR3 here is CASSLTSGSSYEQYF.

The V gene is TRBV7-3, the J gene TRBJ2-1; TCRdb picks TRBD1, but there is no DNA to check that call. Germline V gene lookup returns CDR1 SGHTA and CDR2 FQGTGA. The CDR3 loop spans 16 amino acids. CDR3 residues: CASSLSSGGIYNEQFF.